This TCR beta chain comes out of a study of PD-L1 blockade in urothelial cancer. In its sample, this clone was seen once. The table came from immunoSEQ multiplex PCR; TCRdb's copy has only in-frame clones and leaves some out. The sample lists fewer than 25,000 clones, about 80% occurring once. The time point: peripheral blood 6 weeks after treatment start. The V gene lost 2 bases and the J gene lost 8 bases, with 6 bases spanning the gap. Per the germline V gene, CDR1 is MNHEY and CDR2 is SVGAGI. This CDR3 is built from 12 residues. Sequenced material: PBMCs, taken around atezolizumab (anti-PD-L1) treatment. The rearrangement links TRBV6-5 to TRBJ2-2; D remains unclear. This clonotype was sampled from a man aged 45-65 years with urothelial cancer. CDR3 DNA: TGTGCCAGCAGTTACATGGCAGGGGAGCTGTTTTTT. Translated, it gives CASSYMAGELFF.